The next 16 T cell receptor beta chains were all read from a single sample in a study of T cells after yellow fever vaccination. TCRdb re-called the 5' RACE reads through MiXCR, storing one row per CDR3 protein. The table includes a few hundred thousand distinct CDR3 sequences, 4.1% detected once. The specimen comprised PBMCs, sampled 5 days after the yellow fever booster vaccination. The source of these receptors is a man aged 18 to 29 who received the YFV17D yellow fever vaccine.

The table lists this clonotype with many counts. The chain joins TRBV6-1 to TRBJ2-3; D is unresolved. Germline CDR1 is MNHNS and CDR2 is SASEGT. The V and J ends lost 6 bases and 4 bases respectively, with 11 bases between them. The CDR3 covers 13 residues. CDR3 sequence: CASRSLGADTQYF. Here the CDR3 DNA reads TGTGCCAGCAGGTCCCTAGGCGCAGATACGCAGTATTTT.

This clonotype was detected ten times or more. The rearrangement uses TRBV5-1 and TRBJ2-3, with TRBD1 matching 9 bases. Germline V gene sequence: CDR1 SGHRS, CDR2 YFSETQ. With V trimmed by 2 bases and J by 6 bases, 7 bases remained unmatched. This CDR3 is 15 amino acids long. CDR3 bases: TGCGCCAGCAGCTTTCACGGACAGGGGCAGGATACGCAGTATTTT. It encodes CASSFHGQGQDTQYF.

This clonotype was detected only a few times. V gene TRBV6-5 combines with J gene TRBJ1-4; a possible D gene is TRBD1 (5 bases). Trimming pared 5 bases from V and 0 bases from J, leaving 13 bases between. This CDR3 spans 16 amino acids. Germline loops: CDR1 MNHEY, CDR2 SVGAGI. Written as DNA, the CDR3 is TGTGCCAGCAGTCCTTGGGGGGGTGCAACTAATGAAAAACTGTTTTTT. Translating gives CASSPWGGATNEKLFF.

This chain connects TRBV3-1 to TRBJ1-1; 8 nucleotides match TRBD1. Germline values: CDR1 LGHDT, CDR2 YNNKEL (reference sequence). V trimming: 0 bases; J trimming: 6 bases; junction bases outside the gene matches: 6. The CDR3 loop spans 15 amino acids. CDR3: CASSQEGRGLSEAFF. CDR3 in DNA: TGTGCCAGCAGCCAAGAGGGCAGGGGGCTATCTGAAGCTTTCTTT.

This clonotype was recorded at least ten times. V is TRBV12-3 or TRBV12-4 and J is TRBJ1-2; 10 bases are a match to TRBD1. This CDR3 spans 17 amino acids. The trim removed 5 bases at V and 4 bases at J, leaving 13 bases unmatched. The CDR3 region has the DNA TGTGCCAGCAGTACCGATCCGGTGGGACAGGGGACCTATGGCTACACCTTC. It translates to CASSTDPVGQGTYGYTF.

The CDR3 DNA follows: TGTGCCAGCAGGGAAATGGGGGGGCCACTGAACACTGAAGCTTTCTTT. It translates to CASREMGGPLNTEAFF. V and J are TRBV5-6 and TRBJ1-1; a possible D gene is TRBD1 (6 bases). V was pared by 5 bases and J by 0 bases, with 17 bases between. CDR3 size: 16 residues. The germline CDR1 and CDR2 sequences are SGHDT and YYEEEE.

The sample holds many counts of this clonotype. The chain couples TRBV5-8 to TRBJ2-1; no firm D call. The CDR3 has 12 residues. Germline CDR1 and CDR2: SGHTS and YDEGEE. V was shortened by 2 bases and J by 15 bases, with 15 bases between the two germline ends. The CDR3: CASSLLLSGAFF. The DNA for the CDR3 is TGTGCCAGCAGCTTACTTCTATCCGGAGCGTTCTTC.

This clonotype has ten or more counts. The V and J genes are TRBV27 and TRBJ1-6; D remains unclear. This CDR3 has 17 amino acids. V lost 5 bases, J lost 7 bases, and 21 bases lay in between. The germline V gene encodes CDR1 MNHEY and CDR2 SMNVEV (reference sequence). Here the CDR3 reads CASSPNPDSPANSPLHF. CDR3 in DNA: TGTGCCAGCAGTCCCAACCCCGACTCTCCGGCCAATTCACCCCTCCACTTT.

This sequence joins TRBV6-5 and TRBJ2-4; D possibly uses TRBD1 or TRBD2 (5 bases each). This CDR3 is 16 amino acids long. Per the germline V gene, CDR1 is MNHEY and CDR2 is SVGAGI. V was shortened by 5 bases and J by 4 bases, with 18 bases between the two germline ends. The CDR3 DNA reads TGTGCCAGCAGTATTGGGGACGGGTTTTCAAAAAACATTCAGTACTTC. The encoded protein is CASSIGDGFSKNIQYF.

This clonotype was seen a few times. The chain recombines TRBV4-1 with TRBJ2-7, with D possibly matching TRBD2 (6 bases). Between the trimmed V and J ends, which lost 4 bases and 4 bases, there was a span of 11 bases. Germline V gives CDR1 MGHRA, CDR2 YSYEKL. This CDR3 comprises 13 residues. CDR3 DNA: TGCGCCAGCAGCCCGCAGGAGGGGTACGAGCAGTACGTC. Protein: CASSPQEGYEQYV.

This clonotype was picked up many times. V usage is TRBV5-1 and J usage is TRBJ2-3, with 10 bases lining up with TRBD2. The CDR3 length is 15 residues. In germline, CDR1 is SGHRS, CDR2 YFSETQ. The V and J ends lost 4 bases and 3 bases, in that order; junction bases with no gene match: 5. The CDR3 reads CASSPSGGDTDTQYF. The CDR3 DNA is TGCGCCAGCAGCCCTAGCGGGGGAGATACAGATACGCAGTATTTT.

This clonotype has more than one count but fewer than ten. V and J are TRBV6-5 and TRBJ1-1, with D perhaps matching TRBD1 (5 bases). With 0 bases removed from V and 10 bases from J, the gap between germline ends came to 18 bases. This CDR3 contains 15 residues. In germline, CDR1 is MNHEY, CDR2 SVGAGI. The DNA for the CDR3 is TGTGCCAGCAGTTACTCGAGTAGCGGGGCCGTCCCAGCTTTCTTT. The encoded protein is CASSYSSSGAVPAFF.

The V call is TRBV2, the J call TRBJ2-1, with TRBD2 matching 8 bases. Germline values: CDR1 SNHLY, CDR2 FYNNEI. Unmatched junction bases numbered 4, after V lost 5 bases and J lost 4 bases. The CDR3 runs to 14 residues. The CDR3 sequence: CASSRTSLYNEQFF. CDR3 coding DNA: TGTGCCAGCAGTCGGACTAGCCTTTACAATGAGCAGTTCTTC.

V usage is TRBV4-3 and J usage is TRBJ2-5; D might be TRBD2 (5 bases). The CDR3 is made up of 14 amino acids. Deletions cut 1 base from V and 6 bases from J, with 12 bases between. Germline V gene lookup returns CDR1 LGHNA and CDR2 YSLEER. This chain's CDR3 is CASSQVREIKTQYF. CDR3 nucleotide sequence: TGCGCCAGCAGCCAAGTGAGGGAAATTAAGACCCAGTACTTC.

This clonotype was observed a handful of times. V is TRBV6-6 and J is TRBJ2-7, with a weak D call TRBD1 (6 bases). The CDR3 is made up of 13 amino acids. Germline V gene data show CDR1 as MNHNY and CDR2 as SVGAGI (reference sequence). Trimming pared 6 bases from V and 7 bases from J, leaving 16 bases between. CDR3 nucleotides: TGTGCCAGCAGACAGAACAGGGTGCGGGAGCAGTACTTC. Amino acids: CASRQNRVREQYF.

A few counts support this clonotype. The chain has TRBV4-2 and TRBJ2-3; tentatively, D is TRBD2 (5 bases). V shed 4 bases and J shed 0 bases, with 14 bases lying between them. Germline-derived CDR1 and CDR2 are LGHNA and YNFKEQ. The CDR3 is 16 residues long. DNA of the CDR3: TGTGCCAGCAGCCCTCGTGGAGCGGTTAGCACAGATACGCAGTATTTT. Encoded protein: CASSPRGAVSTDTQYF.